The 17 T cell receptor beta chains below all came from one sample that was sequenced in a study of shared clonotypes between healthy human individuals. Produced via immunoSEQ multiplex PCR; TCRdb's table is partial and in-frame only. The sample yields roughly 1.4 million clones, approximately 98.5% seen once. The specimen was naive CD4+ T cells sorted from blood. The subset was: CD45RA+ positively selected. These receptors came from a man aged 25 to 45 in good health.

The CDR3 sequence: CASRRLAGDNEQFF. The CDR3 DNA reads TGTGCCAGCCGGAGACTAGCGGGAGACAATGAGCAGTTCTTC. The chain recombines TRBV2 with TRBJ2-1; 12 nucleotides agree with TRBD2. The CDR3 spans 14 residues. Germline CDR1 and CDR2: SNHLY and FYNNEI. J was trimmed by 5 bases and V by 8 bases; bases with no gene match: 4.

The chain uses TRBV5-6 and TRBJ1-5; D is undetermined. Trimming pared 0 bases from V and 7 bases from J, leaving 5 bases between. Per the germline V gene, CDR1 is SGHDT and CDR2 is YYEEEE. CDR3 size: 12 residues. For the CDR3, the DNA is TGTGCCAGCAGCTTGGGGCAACAGCCCCAGCATTTT. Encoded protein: CASSLGQQPQHF.

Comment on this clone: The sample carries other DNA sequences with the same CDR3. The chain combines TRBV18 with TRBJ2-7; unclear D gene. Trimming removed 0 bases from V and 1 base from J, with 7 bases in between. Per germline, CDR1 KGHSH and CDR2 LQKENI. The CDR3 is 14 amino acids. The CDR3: CASSPPSSSYEQYF. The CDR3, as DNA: TGTGCCAGCTCACCACCGAGTAGTTCCTACGAGCAGTACTTC.

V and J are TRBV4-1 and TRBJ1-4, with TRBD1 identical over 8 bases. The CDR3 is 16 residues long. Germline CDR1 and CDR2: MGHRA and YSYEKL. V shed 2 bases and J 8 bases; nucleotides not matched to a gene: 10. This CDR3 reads CASSQKNQGAREKLFF. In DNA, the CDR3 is TGCGCCAGCAGCCAAAAAAACCAGGGGGCCAGGGAAAAACTGTTTTTT.

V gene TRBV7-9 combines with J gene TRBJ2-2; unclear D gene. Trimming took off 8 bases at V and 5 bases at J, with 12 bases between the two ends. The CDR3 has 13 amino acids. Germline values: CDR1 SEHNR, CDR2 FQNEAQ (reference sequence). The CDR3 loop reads CASYKKGTGELFF. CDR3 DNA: TGTGCCAGCTATAAAAAGGGAACCGGGGAGCTGTTTTTT.

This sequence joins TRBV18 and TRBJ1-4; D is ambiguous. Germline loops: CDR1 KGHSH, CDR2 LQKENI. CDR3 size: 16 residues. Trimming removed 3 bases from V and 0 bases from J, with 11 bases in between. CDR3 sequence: CASSPRLGSTNEKLFF. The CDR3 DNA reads TGTGCCAGCTCACCGCGTCTCGGTTCAACTAATGAAAAACTGTTTTTT.

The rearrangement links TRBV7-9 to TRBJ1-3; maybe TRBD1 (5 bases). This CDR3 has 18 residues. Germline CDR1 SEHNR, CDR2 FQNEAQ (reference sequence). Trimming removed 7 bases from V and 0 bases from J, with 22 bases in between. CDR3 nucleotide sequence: TGTGCCAGCAACGCGGACCCGGGACCAGGGAGCTCTGGAAACACCATATATTTT. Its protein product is CASNADPGPGSSGNTIYF.

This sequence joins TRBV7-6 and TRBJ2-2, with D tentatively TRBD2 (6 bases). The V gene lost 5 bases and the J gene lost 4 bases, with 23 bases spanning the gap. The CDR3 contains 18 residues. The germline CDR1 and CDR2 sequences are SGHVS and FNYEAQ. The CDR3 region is CASSPGLVFNGGTGELFF. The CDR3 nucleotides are TGTGCCAGCAGCCCGGGACTGGTCTTCAACGGGGGCACCGGGGAGCTGTTTTTT.

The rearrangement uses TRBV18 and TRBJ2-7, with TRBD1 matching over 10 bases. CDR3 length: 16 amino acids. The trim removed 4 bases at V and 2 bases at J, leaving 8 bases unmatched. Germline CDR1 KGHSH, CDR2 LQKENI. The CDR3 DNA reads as TGTGCCAGCTCACTGGGACAGGGGAATCCCACCTACGAGCAGTACTTC. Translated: CASSLGQGNPTYEQYF.

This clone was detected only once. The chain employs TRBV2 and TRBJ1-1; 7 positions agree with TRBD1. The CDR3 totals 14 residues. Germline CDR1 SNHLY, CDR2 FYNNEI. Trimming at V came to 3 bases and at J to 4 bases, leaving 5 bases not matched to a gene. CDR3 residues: CASSETGWSTEAFF. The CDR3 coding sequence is TGTGCCAGCAGTGAGACAGGGTGGAGCACTGAAGCTTTCTTT. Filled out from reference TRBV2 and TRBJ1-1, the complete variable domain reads EPEVTQTPSHQVTQMGQEVILRCVPISNHLYFYWYRQILGQKVEFLVSFYNNEISEKSEIFDDQFSVERPDGSNFTLKIRSTKLEDSAMYFCASSETGWSTEAFFGQGTRLTVV.

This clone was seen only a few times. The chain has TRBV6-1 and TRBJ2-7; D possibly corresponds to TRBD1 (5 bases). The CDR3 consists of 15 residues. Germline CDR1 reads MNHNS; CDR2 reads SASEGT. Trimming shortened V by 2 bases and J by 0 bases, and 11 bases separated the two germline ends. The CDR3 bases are TGTGCCAGCAGTGAAATTAGTGACAGCTCCTACGAGCAGTACTTC. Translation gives CASSEISDSSYEQYF.

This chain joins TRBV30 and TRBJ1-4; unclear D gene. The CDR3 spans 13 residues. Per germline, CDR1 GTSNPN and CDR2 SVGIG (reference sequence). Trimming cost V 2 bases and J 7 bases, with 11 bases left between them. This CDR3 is CAWSIAGGEKLFF. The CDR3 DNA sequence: TGTGCCTGGAGTATCGCCGGAGGTGAAAAACTGTTTTTT. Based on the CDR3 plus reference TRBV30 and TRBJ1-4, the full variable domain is SQTIHQWPATLVQPVGSPLSLECTVEGTSNPNLYWYRQAAGRGLQLLFYSVGIGQISSEVPQNLSASRPQDRQFILSSKKLLLSDSGFYLCAWSIAGGEKLFFGSGTQLSVL.

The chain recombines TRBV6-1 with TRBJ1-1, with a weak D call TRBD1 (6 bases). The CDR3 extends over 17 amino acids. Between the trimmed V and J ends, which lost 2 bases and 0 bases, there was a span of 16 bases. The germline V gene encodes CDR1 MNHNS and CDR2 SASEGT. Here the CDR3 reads CASSERGGNRVNTEAFF. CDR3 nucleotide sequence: TGTGCCAGCAGTGAAAGAGGGGGGAACAGGGTGAACACTGAAGCTTTCTTT.

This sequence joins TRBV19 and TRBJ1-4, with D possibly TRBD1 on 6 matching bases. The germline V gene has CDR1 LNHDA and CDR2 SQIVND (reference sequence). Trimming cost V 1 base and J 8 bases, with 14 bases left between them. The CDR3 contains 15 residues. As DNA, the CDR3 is TGTGCCAGTAGTATAGCAGGGGCCGGAAGAGAAAAACTGTTTTTT. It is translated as CASSIAGAGREKLFF.

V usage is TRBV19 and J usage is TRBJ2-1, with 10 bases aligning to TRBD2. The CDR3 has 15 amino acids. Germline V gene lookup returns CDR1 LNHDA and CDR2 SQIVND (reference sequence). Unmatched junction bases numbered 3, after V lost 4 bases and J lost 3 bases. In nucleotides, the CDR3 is TGTGCCAGTAGTAAAGCGGGAGGGGACTACAATGAGCAGTTCTTC. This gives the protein CASSKAGGDYNEQFF.

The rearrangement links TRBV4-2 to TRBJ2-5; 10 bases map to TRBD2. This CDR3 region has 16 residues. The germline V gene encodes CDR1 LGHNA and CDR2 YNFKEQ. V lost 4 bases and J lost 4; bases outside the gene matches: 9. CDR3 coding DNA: TGTGCCAGCAGCCCCCCCAGCGGGAGGGGAAGAGAGACCCAGTACTTC. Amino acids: CASSPPSGRGRETQYF.

The CDR3 protein is CASSQEIWSGELFF. The CDR3 DNA reads TGCGCCAGCAGCCAAGAAATATGGTCCGGGGAGCTGTTTTTT. The rearrangement uses TRBV4-3 and TRBJ2-2; D not resolved. Germline V gene data show CDR1 as LGHNA and CDR2 as YSLEER. Trimming took off 0 bases at V and 6 bases at J, with 8 bases between the two ends. The CDR3 is 14 residues long.